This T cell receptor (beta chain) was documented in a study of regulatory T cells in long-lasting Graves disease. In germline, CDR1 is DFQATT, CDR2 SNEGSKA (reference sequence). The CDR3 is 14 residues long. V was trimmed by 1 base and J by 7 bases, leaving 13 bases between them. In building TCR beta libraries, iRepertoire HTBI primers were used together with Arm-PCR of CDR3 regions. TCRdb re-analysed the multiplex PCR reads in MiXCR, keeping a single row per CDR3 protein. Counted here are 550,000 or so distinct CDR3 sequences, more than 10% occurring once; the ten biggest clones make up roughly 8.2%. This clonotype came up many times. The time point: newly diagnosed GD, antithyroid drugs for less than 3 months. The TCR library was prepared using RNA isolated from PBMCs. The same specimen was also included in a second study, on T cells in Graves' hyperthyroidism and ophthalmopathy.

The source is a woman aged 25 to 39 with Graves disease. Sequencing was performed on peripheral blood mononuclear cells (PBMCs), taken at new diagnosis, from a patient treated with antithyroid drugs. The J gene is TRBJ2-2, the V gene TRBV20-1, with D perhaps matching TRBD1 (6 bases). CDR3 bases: TGCAGTGCTAGAGTCTCAGGGGTGAGCGGGGAGCTGTTTTTT. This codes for CSARVSGVSGELFF.